The 4 T cell receptor beta chains in this list originate from one sample, sequenced in a study of OX40 agonist ivuxolimab in advanced cancers. The table came from immunoSEQ multiplex PCR; TCRdb's copy has only in-frame clones and leaves some out. This sample carries 55,000 to 65,000 clones, around 84% of them seen once, and the ten largest clones take about 1%. Sequenced material: CD4+ or CD8+ T cells sorted from blood, taken in a trial of the OX40 agonist ivuxolimab. All receptors derive from an adult with an advanced solid tumor such as melanoma, head and neck, liver or kidney cancer.

V usage is TRBV6-6 and J usage is TRBJ2-3; no firm D call. CDR3 length: 14 amino acids. The V gene's germline CDR1 is MNHNY and CDR2 SVGAGI (reference sequence). V was clipped by 2 bases and J by 2 bases, with 8 bases between them. DNA of the CDR3: TGTGCCAGCAGTTACGGCTCGGTCACAGATACGCAGTATTTT. This sequence encodes CASSYGSVTDTQYF.

This chain uses TRBV6-5 with TRBJ1-2; unclear D gene. The CDR3 loop spans 15 amino acids. Germline CDR1 is MNHEY and CDR2 is SVGAGI. The V end lost 5 bases, the J end lost 3 bases, and 16 bases lay between the germline ends. In DNA, the CDR3 is TGTGCCAGCAGTCCCTCCGGGAGGGCATACTATGGCTACACCTTC. Encoded protein: CASSPSGRAYYGYTF.

The chain has TRBV6-1 and TRBJ2-2, with D tentatively TRBD2 (5 bases). This CDR3 is built from 15 residues. Germline assignment: CDR1 MNHNS and CDR2 SASEGT. Deletions cut 7 bases from V and 1 base from J, with 13 bases between. The CDR3 here is CASKRQAENTGELFF. The CDR3 DNA follows: TGTGCCAGCAAGCGGCAGGCAGAGAACACCGGGGAGCTGTTTTTT.

In DNA form, the CDR3 reads TGTGCCAGCAGTTTCGGGGGTGGCACTGAAGCTTTCTTT. It is translated as CASSFGGGTEAFF. The chain carries TRBV27 and TRBJ1-1, with D tentatively TRBD1 (5 bases). Germline values: CDR1 MNHEY, CDR2 SMNVEV (reference sequence). Trimming took 3 bases from V and 4 from J, leaving 9 bases between them. This CDR3 region has 13 residues.